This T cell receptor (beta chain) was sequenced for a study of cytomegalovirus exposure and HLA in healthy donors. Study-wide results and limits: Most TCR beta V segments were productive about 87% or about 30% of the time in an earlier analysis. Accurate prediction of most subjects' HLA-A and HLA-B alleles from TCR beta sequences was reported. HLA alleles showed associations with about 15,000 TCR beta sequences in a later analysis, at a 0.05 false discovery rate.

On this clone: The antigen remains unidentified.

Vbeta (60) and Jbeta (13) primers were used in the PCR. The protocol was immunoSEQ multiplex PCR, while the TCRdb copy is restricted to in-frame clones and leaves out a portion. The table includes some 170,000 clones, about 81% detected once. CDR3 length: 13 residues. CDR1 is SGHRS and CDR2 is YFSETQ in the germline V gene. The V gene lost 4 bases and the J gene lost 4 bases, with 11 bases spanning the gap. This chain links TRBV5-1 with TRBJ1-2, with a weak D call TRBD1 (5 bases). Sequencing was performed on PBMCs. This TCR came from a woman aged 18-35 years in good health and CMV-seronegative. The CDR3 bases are TGCGCCAGCAGCGTACGGGGGGTCTATGGCTACACCTTC. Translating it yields CASSVRGVYGYTF.